A selection of T cell receptor beta chains follows, all from one sample in a study of T cell responses to AZD1222 COVID-19 vaccine. Produced via immunoSEQ multiplex PCR; TCRdb's table is partial and in-frame only. Among 60,000 to 90,000 clones listed, over 75% were seen once. Source: peripheral blood, taken 28 days after the second AZD1222 dose. The receptors derive from an adult who received the AZD1222 COVID-19 vaccine. Both conserved end residues are part of each CDR3. The D gene is left open where the match is weak. Clone size appears in some rows only: once, few, many, or a class for an expanded clone.

CASSSIRETNYGYTF,TGTGCCAGCAGCTCTATCAGGGAAACTAACTATGGCTACACCTTC,NA,TRBJ1-2,TRBV7-2,once,15
CATSRPSVQTADTQYF,TGTGCCACCAGCAGACCCTCGGTTCAGACAGCAGATACGCAGTATTTT,NA,TRBJ2-3,TRBV15,NA,16
CASTDEGYGYTF,TGTGCCAGTACGGACGAAGGCTATGGCTACACCTTC,NA,TRBJ1-2,TRBV19,NA,12
CASSEARLGAQPQHF,TGTGCCAGCAGTGAAGCACGACTAGGGGCTCAGCCCCAGCATTTT,NA,TRBJ1-5,TRBV6-1,NA,15
CASSRQTELYGYTF,TGTGCCAGCTCCCGACAGACAGAGCTCTATGGCTACACCTTC,NA,TRBJ1-2,TRBV18,NA,14
CASSGDGPYNEQFF,TGCGCCAGCAGTGGGGACGGGCCCTACAATGAGCAGTTCTTC,NA,TRBJ2-1,TRBV10-2,NA,14
CASSHLPGVRETQYF,TGTGCCAGCAGCCATCTACCGGGGGTAAGGGAGACCCAGTACTTC,NA,TRBJ2-5,TRBV5-4,NA,15
CASSPPLGYTEAFF,TGTGCCAGCAGTCCCCCCCTAGGGTACACTGAAGCTTTCTTT,NA,TRBJ1-1,TRBV28,NA,14
CASSRGGQGYTF,TGTGCCAGCAGCAGAGGCGGCCAAGGCTACACCTTC,NA,TRBJ1-2,TRBV9,NA,12
CASNRDAYNEQFF,TGTGCCAGTAACCGGGACGCTTACAATGAGCAGTTCTTC,NA,TRBJ2-1,TRBV19,NA,13
CASSPDSRGYEQYF,TGTGCCAGCAGCCCCGACAGCAGAGGCTACGAGCAGTACTTC,NA,TRBJ2-7,TRBV5-4,NA,14
CASRPTEGPYEKLFF,TGTGCCAGCAGGCCAACCGAGGGGCCATATGAAAAACTGTTTTTT,NA,TRBJ1-4,TRBV6-6,NA,15
CAWRRASGLQETQYF,TGTGCCTGGAGGAGGGCTAGCGGGCTCCAAGAGACCCAGTACTTC,TRBD2,TRBJ2-5,TRBV30,NA,15
CASSLYGTSGGWGDTQYF,TGTGCCAGCAGCCTATACGGGACTAGCGGGGGGTGGGGCGATACGCAGTATTTT,TRBD2,TRBJ2-3,TRBV7-2,NA,18
CASSVDWANTGELFF,TGTGCCAGCAGCGTAGACTGGGCGAACACCGGGGAGCTGTTTTTT,NA,TRBJ2-2,TRBV9,NA,15
CASSPLGTDTQYF,TGTGCCAGCTCACCCCTAGGCACAGATACGCAGTATTTT,NA,TRBJ2-3,TRBV18,NA,13
CASSQSGGSYEQYF,TGTGCCAGTAGTCAGTCCGGCGGGTCCTACGAGCAGTACTTC,NA,TRBJ2-7,TRBV19,NA,14
CASSLLSGPQSPLHF,TGTGCCAGCAGCTTGTTGTCCGGGCCCCAGTCACCCCTCCACTTT,NA,TRBJ1-6,TRBV5-6,once,15
CASSFLVEAAGNGYTF,TGCGCCAGCAGCTTCCTGGTAGAAGCGGCAGGGAATGGCTACACCTTC,NA,TRBJ1-2,TRBV5-1,NA,16
CASSLAGGGNTIYF,TGTGCCAGCAGCTTGGCTGGGGGTGGAAACACCATATATTTT,NA,TRBJ1-3,TRBV5-6,once,14
CATSGGLDTGELFF,TGTGCCACCAGCGGGGGGCTCGACACCGGGGAGCTGTTTTTT,TRBD2,TRBJ2-2,TRBV10-3,NA,14
CAWLPTGLGELFF,TGTGCCTGGCTACCGACAGGGCTCGGGGAGCTGTTTTTT,TRBD1,TRBJ2-2,TRBV30,once,13
CASSGPIATSTDTQYF,TGCGCCAGCAGTGGCCCAATAGCGACCAGCACAGATACGCAGTATTTT,NA,TRBJ2-3,TRBV10-1,NA,16
CASSLSGTGTIYEQYF,TGTGCCAGCTCACTCTCCGGGACAGGGACAATCTACGAGCAGTACTTC,TRBD1,TRBJ2-7,TRBV18,NA,16
CASSRRSLDTEAFF,TGTGCCAGTAGCCGCCGAAGCCTGGACACTGAAGCTTTCTTT,NA,TRBJ1-1,TRBV19,NA,14
CASSRDYLGNTIYF,TGTGCCAGCAGCAGAGACTACCTCGGAAACACCATATATTTT,NA,TRBJ1-3,TRBV28,NA,14
CASTGELEAFF,TGTGCCAGCACGGGGGAGTTAGAAGCTTTCTTT,NA,TRBJ1-1,TRBV2,once,11
CASSEAVGGYNSPLHF,TGTGCCAGCAGTGAAGCGGTGGGGGGTTATAATTCACCCCTCCACTTT,NA,TRBJ1-6,TRBV6-1,NA,16
CASSLQGQGQPQHF,TGTGCCAGCTCACTCCAGGGGCAGGGGCAGCCCCAGCATTTT,NA,TRBJ1-5,TRBV18,NA,14
CAISDLKIRGNEQFF,TGTGCCATCAGTGATTTGAAAATCCGGGGCAATGAGCAGTTCTTC,NA,TRBJ2-1,TRBV10-3,few,15
CASSLGWGTEAFF,TGTGCCAGCAGCTTGGGCTGGGGCACTGAAGCTTTCTTT,NA,TRBJ1-1,TRBV5-6,NA,13
CASSLVPQGQSNNEKLFF,TGTGCCAGCAGCTTAGTCCCACAGGGACAGAGCAATAATGAAAAACTGTTTTTT,TRBD1,TRBJ1-4,TRBV11-2,NA,18
CASSSDPRYEQYF,TGTGCCAGCAGCTCGGATCCACGCTACGAGCAGTACTTC,NA,TRBJ2-7,TRBV7-2,NA,13
CASNGRDRTRSGNTIYF,TGTGCCAGCAATGGTAGGGACCGGACGCGCTCTGGAAACACCATATATTTT,NA,TRBJ1-3,TRBV5-8,once,17
CASSRRRTLNEKLFF,TGCGCCAGCAGCAGACGGAGAACCTTGAATGAAAAACTGTTTTTT,NA,TRBJ1-4,TRBV10-1,once,15
CAWSVSRKSYTF,TGTGCCTGGAGTGTATCGCGCAAGAGCTACACCTTC,NA,TRBJ1-2,TRBV30,NA,12
CASSSTTGGFGYTF,TGTGCCAGCAGCTCAACCACGGGGGGGTTTGGCTACACCTTC,NA,TRBJ1-2,TRBV3-1/TRBV3-2,NA,14
CASSYSADSGVTYEQYF,TGTGCCAGCAGTTACTCGGCAGACTCGGGGGTAACCTACGAGCAGTACTTC,NA,TRBJ2-7,TRBV6-2/TRBV6-3,NA,17